A selection of T cell receptor beta chains follows, all from one sample in a study of cytomegalovirus exposure and HLA in healthy donors. Only in-frame clones appear in the TCRdb table, and some are missing; sequencing was by immunoSEQ multiplex PCR. This sample contains nearly 200,000 clones. Sequencing was carried out using PBMCs. Source of these receptors: a boy aged 5-17 years in good health and CMV-seronegative. Each CDR3 is given with its conserved first and last residue. The D gene is left open where the match is weak.

TRBJ1-3 | TRBV5-1 | TRBD1 | TGCGCCAGCAGCCCAGACCCAGGGGGCGTCGGAAACACCATATATTTT | CASSPDPGGVGNTIYF
TRBJ2-1 | TRBV5-1 | TRBD2 | TGCGCCAGCGGGGGGGGAGTACTAGCTACAGCCCACAATGAGCAGTTCTTC | CASGGGVLATAHNEQFF
TRBJ1-1 | TRBV19 | TRBD1 | TGTGCCAGTAGTACCCCGGAGGACAGGGTGAACACTGAAGCTTTCTTT | CASSTPEDRVNTEAFF
TRBJ2-2 | TRBV2 | TRBD1 | TGTGCCAGCAGTGATCCCGGGACAGTAGGAGGGGAGCTGTTTTTT | CASSDPGTVGGELFF
TRBJ1-1 | TRBV14 | TRBD1 | TGTGCCAGCACCCTGACAGGGCATGCTGAAGCTTTCTTT | CASTLTGHAEAFF
TRBJ1-6 | TRBV4-2 | . | TGTGCCAGCAGCCAAGATCTGGGGGCGGATAATTCACCCCTCCACTTT | CASSQDLGADNSPLHF
TRBJ1-1 | TRBV30 | . | TGTGCCTGGTCTTGGGGCGCTGAAGCTTTCTTT | CAWSWGAEAFF
TRBJ2-1 | TRBV5-4 | TRBD1 | TGTGCCAGCAGCGGGACAGGGGCCCCGAGCTCCTACAATGAGCAGTTCTTC | CASSGTGAPSSYNEQFF
TRBJ1-2 | TRBV18 | . | TGTGCCAGCTCACCACCCGGATGGGAGAGCGGAAGCTACACCTTC | CASSPPGWESGSYTF
TRBJ1-1 | TRBV2 | . | TGTGCCAGCAGTGACGCCAGGGGCTACACTGAAGCTTTCTTT | CASSDARGYTEAFF
TRBJ1-2 | TRBV7-9 | . | TGTGCCAGCAGCTTTTTAGGTCTTCTAGGGGGAGGCTACACCTTC | CASSFLGLLGGGYTF
TRBJ1-2 | TRBV14 | . | TGTGCCAGCAGCCAAGGGGGGCAACAGGTTTCTGGCTACACCTTC | CASSQGGQQVSGYTF
TRBJ1-5 | TRBV6-1 | TRBD1 | TGTGCCAGCAGTCAAGAGCCAGGGGGCGTTGGCAATCAGCCCCAGCATTTT | CASSQEPGGVGNQPQHF
TRBJ1-4 | TRBV7-9 | TRBD1 | TGTGCCAGCAGTTTCACAGGGGTTGTTAATGAAAAACTGTTTTTT | CASSFTGVVNEKLFF
TRBJ2-3 | TRBV7-2 | TRBD2 | TGTGCCAGCAGCTTATCCGGACTAGCGGGGGGCACAGATACGCAGTATTTT | CASSLSGLAGGTDTQYF